Listed below are T cell receptor beta chains from one sample, sequenced in a study of shared clonotypes between healthy human individuals. Data came from immunoSEQ multiplex PCR; TCRdb stores just in-frame clones and leaves some out. The sample holds about 590,000 clones, just under 97% seen once. Source material: naive CD8+ T cells sorted from blood. The receptors stem from a woman in her twenties or thirties in good health. CDR3s include the opening cysteine and the closing phenylalanine or tryptophan. A D gene is named only where the DNA matches it firmly. Clone size is stated in some rows and not others, as once, few, many or a class when expanded.

clone_size | j_call | v_call | d_call | cdr3_aa | cdr3_nt
- | TRBJ1-1 | TRBV5-1 | - | CASSLSGRNTEAFF | TGCGCCAGCAGCTTGTCAGGGAGGAACACTGAAGCTTTCTTT
- | TRBJ2-7 | TRBV19 | TRBD1 | CASSTGQGASYEQYF | TGTGCCAGTAGTACGGGCCAGGGGGCTTCCTACGAGCAGTACTTC
- | TRBJ1-1 | TRBV28 | TRBD1 | CASSLTGTTEAFF | TGTGCCAGCAGTTTGACAGGGACCACTGAAGCTTTCTTT
few | TRBJ1-5 | TRBV4-1 | - | CASSPTIPNQPQHF | TGCGCCAGCAGCCCGACCATACCGAATCAGCCCCAGCATTTT
- | TRBJ2-1 | TRBV13 | TRBD2 | CASRLAGGGNEQFF | TGTGCCAGCCGCCTAGCGGGAGGAGGCAATGAGCAGTTCTTC
once | TRBJ2-3 | TRBV2 | TRBD2 | CASSEQGIAGPNTDTQYF | TGTGCCAGCAGCGAACAGGGAATAGCGGGACCAAACACAGATACGCAGTATTTT
- | TRBJ2-3 | TRBV30 | TRBD2 | CASQLAGAPDTQYF | TGTGCCTCGCAGCTAGCGGGAGCTCCAGATACGCAGTATTTT
- | TRBJ2-2 | TRBV27 | TRBD2 | CASSSLAGGPGELFF | TGTGCCAGCAGTTCCCTGGCGGGAGGGCCAGGGGAGCTGTTTTTT
- | TRBJ2-5 | TRBV7-9 | TRBD1 | CASSFPGQGAVKQYF | TGTGCCAGCAGCTTTCCGGGACAGGGGGCGGTAAAGCAGTACTTC
- | TRBJ2-7 | TRBV11-2 | TRBD1 | CASSHGTGGSYEQYF | TGTGCCAGCAGCCACGGGACAGGGGGCAGCTACGAGCAGTACTTC
- | TRBJ1-1 | TRBV5-6 | - | CASSVPNTEAFF | TGTGCCAGCAGCGTCCCAAACACTGAAGCTTTCTTT
- | TRBJ2-7 | TRBV27 | TRBD1 | CASSVGTGGEQYF | TGTGCCAGCAGTGTCGGGACAGGGGGCGAGCAGTACTTC
- | TRBJ2-3 | TRBV13 | TRBD2 | CASSSPTSTSGSADTQYF | TGTGCCAGCAGCTCGCCCACATCGACTAGCGGGAGTGCAGATACGCAGTATTTT
- | TRBJ1-2 | TRBV28 | TRBD1 | CASNDRGRVYGYTF | TGTGCCAGCAATGACAGGGGGCGCGTCTATGGCTACACCTTC
- | TRBJ1-2 | TRBV5-6 | - | CASSVDSHYGYTF | TGTGCCAGCAGCGTCGACAGCCACTATGGCTACACCTTC
- | TRBJ2-7 | TRBV5-8 | TRBD2 | CASSFFSGLSYEQYF | TGTGCCAGCAGCTTTTTTAGCGGGCTCTCCTACGAGCAGTACTTC
- | TRBJ2-7 | TRBV7-8 | - | CASSQEREQYF | TGTGCCAGCAGTCAAGAGAGAGAGCAGTACTTC
- | TRBJ1-1 | TRBV5-6 | TRBD1 | CASSLSGTGVYGAFF | TGTGCCAGCAGCTTGTCTGGGACAGGTGTTTATGGCGCTTTCTTT
- | TRBJ1-2 | TRBV7-9 | - | CASSFGGPYGYTF | TGTGCCAGCAGCTTCGGGGGACCCTATGGCTACACCTTC
- | TRBJ2-1 | TRBV7-8 | TRBD1 | CASSFGQGKHEQFF | TGTGCCAGCAGCTTTGGACAGGGTAAGCATGAGCAGTTCTTC
- | TRBJ1-5 | TRBV4-1 | TRBD1 | CASSQGQGYSNQPQHF | TGCGCCAGCAGCCAGGGACAGGGGTATAGCAATCAGCCCCAGCATTTT
- | TRBJ2-3 | TRBV29-1 | - | CSVEDEWDTTDTQYF | TGCAGCGTTGAAGATGAGTGGGACACCACAGATACGCAGTATTTT
few | TRBJ1-1 | TRBV7-9 | - | CASSLTGVEAFF | TGTGCCAGCAGCTTGACCGGAGTTGAAGCTTTCTTT
- | TRBJ2-7 | TRBV2 | - | CAILTGTTYEQYF | TGTGCCATCCTGACAGGTACCACCTACGAGCAGTACTTC
- | TRBJ2-1 | TRBV28 | - | CASSPRETYNEQFF | TGTGCCAGCAGTCCCAGGGAAACCTACAATGAGCAGTTCTTC
- | TRBJ2-6 | TRBV30 | - | CACWGSGANVLTF | TGTGCCTGCTGGGGCTCTGGGGCCAACGTCCTGACTTTC
- | TRBJ2-3 | TRBV2 | TRBD2 | CASSRLGPNNLIGGGSDTQYF | TGTGCCAGCAGTCGTTTGGGCCCGAATAATCTCATCGGGGGGGGTTCCGATACGCAGTATTTT
- | TRBJ1-4 | TRBV2 | - | CASSVKGGANEKLFF | TGTGCCAGCAGTGTTAAAGGGGGAGCTAATGAAAAACTGTTTTTT
- | TRBJ2-7 | TRBV11-3 | TRBD1 | CASSFGTANYEQYF | TGTGCCAGCAGCTTCGGGACAGCGAATTACGAGCAGTACTTC
- | TRBJ2-5 | TRBV21-1 | - | CARGRLDETQYF | TGTGCCAGGGGACGGTTGGATGAGACCCAGTACTTC
- | TRBJ2-2 | TRBV4-1 | - | CASSQDPGANGELFF | TGCGCCAGCAGCCAAGATCCAGGGGCGAACGGGGAGCTGTTTTTT
- | TRBJ1-2 | TRBV7-9 | - | CASSQRSWAENYGYTF | TGTGCCAGCAGCCAGAGGTCGTGGGCGGAAAACTATGGCTACACCTTC
- | TRBJ2-1 | TRBV27 | - | CASSLFQGSSYNEQFF | TGTGCCAGCAGTTTATTCCAGGGGAGCTCCTACAATGAGCAGTTCTTC
- | TRBJ2-5 | TRBV7-9 | - | CASSFSYQETQYF | TGTGCCAGCAGCTTCTCGTACCAAGAGACCCAGTACTTC
- | TRBJ1-2 | TRBV11-2 | TRBD1 | CASSSTPPGQLNYGYTF | TGTGCCAGCAGCTCAACGCCCCCGGGACAGCTTAACTATGGCTACACCTTC
- | TRBJ2-1 | TRBV14 | - | CASSRSGITGYNEQFF | TGTGCCAGCAGTCGATCCGGGATTACGGGGTACAATGAGCAGTTCTTC
- | TRBJ1-6 | TRBV4-1 | - | CASSQDRSPLHF | TGCGCCAGCAGCCAAGACCGTTCACCCCTCCACTTT
- | TRBJ1-4 | TRBV6-1 | - | CASSEPPGLGEKLFF | TGTGCCAGCAGTGAACCCCCAGGGTTGGGTGAAAAACTGTTTTTT
- | TRBJ2-7 | TRBV19 | - | CASSIGDASSYEQYF | TGTGCCAGTAGTATTGGAGACGCGAGCTCCTACGAGCAGTACTTC
- | TRBJ2-7 | TRBV2 | TRBD2 | CASTKGGLGWGGSYEQYF | TGTGCCAGCACCAAAGGTGGATTAGGGTGGGGGGGATCCTACGAGCAGTACTTC
- | TRBJ1-5 | TRBV7-8 | TRBD1 | CASSLRGQGPSNQPQHF | TGTGCCAGCAGCTTACGGGGACAGGGCCCTAGCAATCAGCCCCAGCATTTT
- | TRBJ2-2 | TRBV13 | TRBD2 | CASSLGRGTGELFF | TGTGCCAGCAGCTTGGGGAGGGGCACCGGGGAGCTGTTTTTT
- | TRBJ1-1 | TRBV5-4 | - | CASSLLNTEAFF | TGTGCCAGCAGCTTGCTGAACACTGAAGCTTTCTTT
- | TRBJ2-7 | TRBV7-9 | - | CANSPPGTESYEQYF | TGTGCCAACAGCCCACCGGGGACGGAGTCCTACGAGCAGTACTTC
- | TRBJ2-1 | TRBV27 | - | CASSLGRGDNEQFF | TGTGCCAGCAGTTTAGGGCGGGGCGATAATGAGCAGTTCTTC
- | TRBJ2-3 | TRBV29-1 | - | CSVDEGRRDTQYF | TGCAGCGTTGATGAGGGGCGAAGGGATACGCAGTATTTT
- | TRBJ1-2 | TRBV27 | - | CASSSTGTAYGYTF | TGTGCCAGCAGTTCTACCGGGACCGCCTATGGCTACACCTTC
once | TRBJ2-3 | TRBV27 | - | CASSLSPDTDTQYF | TGTGCCAGCAGTTTATCCCCGGACACAGATACGCAGTATTTT
- | TRBJ1-4 | TRBV2 | - | CASKEVVGEKLFF | TGTGCCAGCAAGGAGGTAGTCGGTGAAAAACTGTTTTTT
- | TRBJ2-7 | TRBV5-4 | TRBD1 | CASSDRQGPGEQYF | TGTGCCAGCAGCGATAGACAGGGACCGGGCGAGCAGTACTTC
- | TRBJ2-3 | TRBV5-6 | TRBD2 | CASSLGLAGDTDTQYF | TGTGCCAGCAGCCTCGGACTAGCGGGAGACACAGATACGCAGTATTTT